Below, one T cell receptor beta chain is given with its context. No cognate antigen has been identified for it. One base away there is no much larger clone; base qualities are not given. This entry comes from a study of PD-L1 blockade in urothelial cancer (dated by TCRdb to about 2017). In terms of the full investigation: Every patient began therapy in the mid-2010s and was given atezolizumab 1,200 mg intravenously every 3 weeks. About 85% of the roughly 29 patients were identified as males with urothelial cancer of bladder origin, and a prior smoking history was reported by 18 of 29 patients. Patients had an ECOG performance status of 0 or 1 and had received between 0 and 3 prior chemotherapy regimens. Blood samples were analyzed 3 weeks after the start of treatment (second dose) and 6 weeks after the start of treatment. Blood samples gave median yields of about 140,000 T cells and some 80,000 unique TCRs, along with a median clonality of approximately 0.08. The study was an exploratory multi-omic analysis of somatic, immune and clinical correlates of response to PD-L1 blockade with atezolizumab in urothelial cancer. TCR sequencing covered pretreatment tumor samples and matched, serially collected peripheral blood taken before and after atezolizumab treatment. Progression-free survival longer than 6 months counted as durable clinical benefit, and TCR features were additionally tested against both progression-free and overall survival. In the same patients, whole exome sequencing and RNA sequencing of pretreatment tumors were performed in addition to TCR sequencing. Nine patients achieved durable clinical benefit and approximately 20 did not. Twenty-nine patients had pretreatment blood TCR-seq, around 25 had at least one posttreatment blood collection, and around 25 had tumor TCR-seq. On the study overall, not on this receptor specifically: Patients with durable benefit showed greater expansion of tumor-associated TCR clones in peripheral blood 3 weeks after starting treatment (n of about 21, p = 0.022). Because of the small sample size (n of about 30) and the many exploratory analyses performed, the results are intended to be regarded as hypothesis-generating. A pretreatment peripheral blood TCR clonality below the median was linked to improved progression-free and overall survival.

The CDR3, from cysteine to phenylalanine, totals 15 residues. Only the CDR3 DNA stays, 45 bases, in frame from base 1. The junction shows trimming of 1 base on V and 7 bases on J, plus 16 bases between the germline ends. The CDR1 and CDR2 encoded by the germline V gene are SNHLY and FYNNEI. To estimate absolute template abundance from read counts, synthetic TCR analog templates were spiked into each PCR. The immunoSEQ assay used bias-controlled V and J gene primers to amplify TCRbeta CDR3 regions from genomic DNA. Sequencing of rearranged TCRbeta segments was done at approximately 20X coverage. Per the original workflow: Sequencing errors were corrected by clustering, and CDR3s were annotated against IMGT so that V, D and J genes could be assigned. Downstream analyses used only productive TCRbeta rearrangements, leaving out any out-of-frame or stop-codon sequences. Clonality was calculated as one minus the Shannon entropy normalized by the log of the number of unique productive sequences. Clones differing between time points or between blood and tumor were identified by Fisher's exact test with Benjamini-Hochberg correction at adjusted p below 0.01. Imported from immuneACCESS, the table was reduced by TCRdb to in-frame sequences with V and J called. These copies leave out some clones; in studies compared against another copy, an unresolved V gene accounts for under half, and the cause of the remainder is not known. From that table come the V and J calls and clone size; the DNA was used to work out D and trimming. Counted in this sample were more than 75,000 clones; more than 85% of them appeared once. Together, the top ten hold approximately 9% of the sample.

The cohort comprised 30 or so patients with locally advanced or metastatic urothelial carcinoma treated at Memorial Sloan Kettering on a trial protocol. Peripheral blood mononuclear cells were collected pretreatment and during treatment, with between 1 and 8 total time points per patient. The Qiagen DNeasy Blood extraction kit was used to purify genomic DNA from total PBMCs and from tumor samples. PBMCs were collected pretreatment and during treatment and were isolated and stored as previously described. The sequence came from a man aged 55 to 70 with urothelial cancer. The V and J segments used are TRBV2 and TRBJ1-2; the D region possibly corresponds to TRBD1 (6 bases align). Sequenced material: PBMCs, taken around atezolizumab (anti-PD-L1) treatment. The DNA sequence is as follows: TGTGCCAGCAGTGAAGGGGGGCCAGCAGGAGGTGGCTACACCTTC. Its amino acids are CASSEGGPAGGGYTF.